This entry lists 6 T cell receptor beta chains sequenced from one sample in a study of T cell changes during pregnancy in multiple sclerosis. TCRdb keeps only in-frame clones here, not all; method: immunoSEQ multiplex PCR. Here the sample spans 100,000 or so clones, about nine tenths being singletons. The input for sequencing was peripheral blood, taken in the second trimester of pregnancy. All receptors derive from a female donor in good health, enrolled as a control in a pregnancy study.

The rearrangement uses TRBV10-1 and TRBJ2-2; TRBD1 is a possible D gene (6 bases). The CDR3 is 13 residues long. V gave up 6 bases and J gave up 6 bases, with 11 bases separating them. Germline lookup yields CDR1 WNHNN and CDR2 SYGVQD (reference sequence). The CDR3 coding sequence is TGCGCCAGCAGGCAGGGGTCCGCCGGGGAGCTGTTTTTT. This codes for CASRQGSAGELFF.

The chain couples TRBV6-6 to TRBJ1-5, with TRBD1 identical over 7 bases. The V gene end was trimmed by 6 bases and the J gene end by 1 base; junction bases not matched to a gene: 6. The CDR3 runs 15 residues. Germline CDR1 reads MNHNY; CDR2 reads SVGAGI (reference sequence). The DNA for the CDR3 is TGTGCCAGCAGCGAGACAGGGTTGAGCAATCAGCCCCAGCATTTT. Translating gives CASSETGLSNQPQHF.

The chain uses TRBV2 and TRBJ2-7; 8 nucleotides line up with TRBD1. The junction had 9 bases not matched to a gene; V was cut back by 4 bases and J by 7 bases. CDR3 size: 14 residues. Germline V gives CDR1 SNHLY, CDR2 FYNNEI. The CDR3 sequence is CASSAQGGLWEQYF. As DNA, the CDR3 is TGTGCCAGCAGTGCACAGGGGGGTCTATGGGAGCAGTACTTC. Supplemented by reference TRBV2 and TRBJ2-7, the full variable domain reads EPEVTQTPSHQVTQMGQEVILRCVPISNHLYFYWYRQILGQKVEFLVSFYNNEISEKSEIFDDQFSVERPDGSNFTLKIRSTKLEDSAMYFCASSAQGGLWEQYFGPGTRLTVT.

The rearrangement links TRBV7-6 to TRBJ2-7; no clear D gene. CDR3 size: 15 residues. Germline V gives CDR1 SGHVS, CDR2 FNYEAQ. V lost 2 bases to trimming and J lost 4 bases, with 15 bases between them. DNA of the CDR3: TGTGCCAGCAGCTTATCGGCCAGCGCTAATTACGAGCAGTACTTC. Translating gives CASSLSASANYEQYF. Full variable domain (remainder filled in from reference TRBV7-6 and TRBJ2-7): GAGVSQSPRYKVTKRGQDVALRCDPISGHVSLYWYRQALGQGPEFLTYFNYEAQQDKSGLPNDRFSAERPEGSISTLTIQRTEQRDSAMYRCASSLSASANYEQYFGPGTRLTVT.

V gene TRBV15 combines with J gene TRBJ2-2, with TRBD1 identical over 9 bases. This CDR3 is 20 amino acids long. The germline V gene has CDR1 LNHNV and CDR2 YYDKDF (reference sequence). Trimming removed 1 base from V and 5 bases from J; junction bases left unmatched: 17. The CDR3 sequence: CATSRVPGQGLGLVTGELFF. CDR3 sequence (DNA): TGTGCCACCAGCAGAGTCCCGGGACAGGGTCTGGGGCTGGTTACCGGGGAGCTGTTTTTT. The full variable domain, with the rest looked up from reference TRBV15 and TRBJ2-2, is DAMVIQNPRYQVTQFGKPVTLSCSQTLNHNVMYWYQQKSSQAPKLLFHYYDKDFNNEADTPDNFQSRRPNTSFCFLDIRSPGLGDTAMYLCATSRVPGQGLGLVTGELFFGEGSRLTVL.

For the CDR3, the DNA is TGTGCCAGTAGTATCAGGGCGGACACCGGGGAGCTGTTTTTT. Residues: CASSIRADTGELFF. The genes are TRBV19 and TRBJ2-2, with D maybe TRBD1 (5 bases). This CDR3 comprises 14 residues. V was cut by 3 bases and J by 3 bases, with 8 bases left in between. Germline-derived CDR1 and CDR2 are LNHDA and SQIVND (reference sequence). Filled out from reference TRBV19 and TRBJ2-2, the complete variable domain reads DGGITQSPKYLFRKEGQNVTLSCEQNLNHDAMYWYRQDPGQGLRLIYYSQIVNDFQKGDIAEGYSVSREKKESFPLTVTSAQKNPTAFYLCASSIRADTGELFFGEGSRLTVL.